This T cell receptor beta chain was sequenced for a study of response to subunit inactivated influenza vaccine. MiXCR, applied by TCRdb to the RT-PCR reads, yields one record per CDR3 protein. Of about 540,000 distinct CDR3 sequences in the sample, approximately 22% were seen once. A few counts support this clonotype. The CDR3 extends over 12 amino acids. Germline CDR1 reads SGDLS; CDR2 reads YYNGEE. Trimming took off 3 bases at V and 7 bases at J, with 8 bases between the two ends. These records were also assigned to another study, of T cells expressing NK-cell markers. That work states: TCR beta cDNA was generated via 5'RACE template switching incorporating UMIs. Sorted CD3+CD56+NKG2C+, CD3+CD56+NKG2C- and CD3+CD56-NKG2C+ T cells supplied TCR beta repertoires. The authors sequenced eight donors, of whom seven were HCMV-seropositive and one was seronegative. Over 5 donors showed dominant NKG2C+ clonotypes comprising roughly 1.0-7.0% of their CD8+ T cells. Expanded clones of NKG2C+ T cells had an unclear HCMV specificity.

This clonotype was obtained from a man aged 50 or older who received an inactivated influenza vaccine. The V and J genes are TRBV9 and TRBJ2-1; D not certain. The sample in question was CD4+ T cells sorted from PBMCs, obtained roughly 12 days after vaccination. CDR3 nucleotide sequence: TGTGCCAGCAGCGCCGTTAATAATGAGCAGTTCTTC. Its translation is CASSAVNNEQFF.